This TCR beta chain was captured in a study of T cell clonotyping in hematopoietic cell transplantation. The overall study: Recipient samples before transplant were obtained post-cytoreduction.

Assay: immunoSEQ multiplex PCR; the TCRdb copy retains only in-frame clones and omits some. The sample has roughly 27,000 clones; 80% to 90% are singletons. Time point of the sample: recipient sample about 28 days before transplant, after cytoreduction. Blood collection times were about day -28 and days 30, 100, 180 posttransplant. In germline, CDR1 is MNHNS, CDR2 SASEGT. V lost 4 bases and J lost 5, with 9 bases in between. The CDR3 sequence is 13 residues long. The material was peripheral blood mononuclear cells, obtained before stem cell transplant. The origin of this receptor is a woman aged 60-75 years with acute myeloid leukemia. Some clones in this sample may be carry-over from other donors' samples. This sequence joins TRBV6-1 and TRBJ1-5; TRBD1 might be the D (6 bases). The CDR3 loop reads CASSGTADQPQHF. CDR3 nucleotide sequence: TGTGCCAGCAGTGGGACAGCAGATCAGCCCCAGCATTTT.